This T cell receptor (beta chain) was observed in a study of blood T cells in healthy people across ages. Across the whole study: T cells yielded about one barcoded beta molecule per two cells through template switching.

CDR3 length: 14 amino acids. Through a sample-barcoded 5' primer and a J-beta primer mix, a second PCR was run for roughly 6 to 12 cycles. Using its own MiXCR run on the 5' RACE reads, TCRdb lists one record per CDR3 protein. The data hold 1.5 million to 2 million distinct CDR3 sequences, with under 30% observed a single time. This clonotype has only a few counts. The chain is built from TRBV12-3 or TRBV12-4 and TRBJ2-4; 8 positions match TRBD1. TRBJ2-7 matches the DNA end more closely, so the J call is doubtful. Sequenced: blood. The clonotype comes from a woman aged 30 to 39 in good health. The CDR3 bases are TGTGCCAGCAGTCGACAGGGGACGTGGGACGAGCAGTACTTC. Amino acids: CASSRQGTWDEQYF.